One sample yielded the 14 T cell receptor beta chains listed below, sequenced in a study of blood T cell repertoires in COVID-19. Assay: immunoSEQ multiplex PCR; the TCRdb copy retains only in-frame clones and omits some. The sample carries approximately 51,000 clones, roughly 86% recorded once. The sample taken for sequencing was peripheral blood. These receptors were obtained from a man aged 40-49 years with active COVID-19.

The V call is TRBV27, the J call TRBJ1-6; 8 nucleotides match TRBD1. The CDR3 runs 13 residues. The germline V gene has CDR1 MNHEY and CDR2 SMNVEV (reference sequence). V was pared by 4 bases and J by 7 bases, with 0 bases of the junction left unmatched. CDR3 DNA sequence: TGTGCCAGCAGTTCAGGGGGCAATTCACCCCTCCACTTT. This gives the protein CASSSGGNSPLHF.

The gene calls are TRBV5-1 and TRBJ1-2; 10 bases agree with TRBD1. Losses at the gene ends were 4 bases for V and 4 bases for J; bases not matched to a gene: 4. The CDR3 is 14 residues long. CDR1 is SGHRS, CDR2 YFSETQ, per germline. Here the CDR3 DNA reads TGCGCCAGCAGCGGGACAGGGGAGATCTATGGCTACACCTTC. Encoded protein: CASSGTGEIYGYTF.

This clone has only one observation. The rearrangement joins TRBV4-1 to TRBJ1-4; no reliable D call. This CDR3 comprises 15 residues. CDR1 and CDR2 from the germline V gene are MGHRA and YSYEKL. Trimming left V 0 bases short and J 8 bases short, with 13 bases between. The CDR3: CASSQDGRRAEKLFF. CDR3 nucleotides: TGCGCCAGCAGCCAAGACGGCAGGAGGGCGGAAAAACTGTTTTTT.

The sample holds one count of this clone. The V gene is TRBV20-1, the J gene TRBJ2-1; TRBD2 matches 13 bases. V lost 3 bases to trimming and J lost 8 bases; unmatched junction nucleotides: 16. CDR3 length: 18 residues. The germline V gene encodes CDR1 DFQATT and CDR2 SNEGSKA (reference sequence). The CDR3 reads CSASENPRLAGGGDEQFF. CDR3 DNA: TGCAGTGCTAGTGAAAATCCTCGACTAGCGGGAGGAGGGGATGAGCAGTTCTTC.

This chain uses TRBV5-1 with TRBJ2-3; 7 bases line up with TRBD2. The junction had 15 bases not matched to a gene; V was cut back by 6 bases and J by 2 bases. The CDR3 consists of 17 residues. Germline values: CDR1 SGHRS, CDR2 YFSETQ. Here the CDR3 reads CASTYGVLAVLTDTQYF. The CDR3 DNA is TGCGCCAGCACTTATGGTGTGCTAGCGGTCCTCACAGATACGCAGTATTTT.

The chain employs TRBV28 and TRBJ2-1, with D maybe TRBD2 (6 bases). From germline, CDR1 is MDHEN and CDR2 SYDVKM. The V gene lost 6 bases and the J gene lost 7 bases, with 19 bases spanning the gap. CDR3 length equals 15 residues. The CDR3 nucleotides read TGTGCCAGCAGCGCGGCTAGCGTGGCCCTAAATGAGCAGTTCTTC. Amino acid sequence: CASSAASVALNEQFF.

This clone was recorded many times. The DNA of the CDR3 is TGTGCCAGCAGCCAAGGGCCGGGAGCGGGAGAGGACACCATATATTTT. Amino acid sequence: CASSQGPGAGEDTIYF. This chain uses TRBV3-1 (or the pseudogene TRBV3-2) with TRBJ1-3; the D is unclear. Per germline, CDR1 LGHDT and CDR2 YNNKEL (reference sequence). The CDR3 is made up of 16 amino acids. Deletions cut 1 base from V and 8 bases from J, with 18 bases between.

The gene calls are TRBV30 and TRBJ2-1; tentative D call: TRBD1 (6 bases). Germline CDR1 reads GTSNPN; CDR2 reads SVGIG (reference sequence). CDR3 length: 13 residues. The V gene lost 0 bases and the J gene lost 4 bases, with 7 bases spanning the gap. CDR3 coding DNA: TGTGCCTGGAGTGTACAGGGTTACAATGAGCAGTTCTTC. Translated: CAWSVQGYNEQFF.

This clone was detected a few times. J is TRBJ1-6 and V is TRBV4-1; D perhaps matches TRBD1 (5 bases). CDR3 size: 14 residues. Germline CDR1 MGHRA, CDR2 YSYEKL. The ends were cut back, 1 base at V and 10 bases at J, with 11 bases in the middle. In nucleotides, the CDR3 is TGCGCCAGCAGCCAAGGGAGGGACGGGTCACCCCTCCACTTT. Its translation is CASSQGRDGSPLHF.

This clone was detected once. The CDR3 coding sequence is TGTGCCAGCAGTTTCGGGGGAACAGATACGCAGTATTTT. This translates into CASSFGGTDTQYF. The chain carries TRBV12-3 or TRBV12-4 and TRBJ2-3; TRBD2 is a possible D gene (6 bases). The CDR3 consists of 13 residues. Trimming removed 3 bases at V and 3 bases at J, with 7 bases between.

This chain connects TRBV6-2 or TRBV6-3 to TRBJ2-1; perhaps TRBD2 as D (6 bases). V lost 3 bases and J lost 0, with 9 bases in between. CDR3 size: 15 residues. Germline V CDR1 and CDR2: MNHEY, SVGEGT. CDR3 protein: CASSYTGSSYNEQFF. CDR3 in DNA: TGTGCCAGCAGTTATACCGGGAGCTCCTACAATGAGCAGTTCTTC.

The V call is TRBV3-1 (or the pseudogene TRBV3-2), the J call TRBJ2-2, with D hard to call. In germline, CDR1 is LGHDT, CDR2 YNNKEL (reference sequence). The V gene lost 5 bases and the J gene lost 7 bases, with 11 bases spanning the gap. This CDR3 is built from 13 residues. CDR3 protein: CASSARLVGELFF. The CDR3 region has the DNA TGTGCCAGCAGCGCCCGACTGGTCGGGGAGCTGTTTTTT.

The rearrangement uses TRBV6-1 and TRBJ2-5; TRBD2 aligns across 9 bases. The CDR3 totals 17 residues. Germline assignment: CDR1 MNHNS and CDR2 SASEGT. V shed 2 bases, J shed 5 bases, and the junction held 12 bases outside the gene matches. The CDR3 sequence is CASSELVAGGGGETQYF. The CDR3 region has the DNA TGTGCCAGCAGTGAATTGGTTGCGGGAGGGGGCGGCGAGACCCAGTACTTC.

V and J are TRBV5-1 and TRBJ2-7; the D gene is possibly TRBD2 (5 bases). CDR1 is SGHRS, CDR2 YFSETQ, per germline. The CDR3 has 16 residues. Trimming shortened V by 4 bases and J by 1 base, and 18 bases separated the two germline ends. The CDR3 DNA sequence: TGCGCCAGCAGCCGTGCGGACTCCGATCCGTCCTACGAGCAGTACTTC. Translating it yields CASSRADSDPSYEQYF.